This T cell receptor beta chain stems from a study of blood T cell repertoires in COVID-19. Clones were sequenced by immunoSEQ multiplex PCR, and TCRdb holds only the in-frame ones, with some missing. The sample lists approximately 290,000 clones, approximately 85% occurring once. Sequenced material: peripheral blood. The TCR comes from a human donor with COVID-19, enrolled during active disease. The donor label of this sample is uncertain.

CDR3: CASTPDRGGNERQFF. CDR3 nucleotide sequence: TGTGCCAGCACCCCAGACAGGGGAGGCAATGAACGGCAGTTCTTC. This chain links TRBV2 with TRBJ2-1, with 8 nucleotides matching TRBD1. The V and J ends lost 7 bases and 12 bases, in that order; junction bases with no gene match: 17. Germline V gene sequence: CDR1 SNHLY, CDR2 FYNNEI. This CDR3 has 15 residues.